Listed below are T cell receptor beta chains from one sample, sequenced in a study of T cell responses to AZD1222 COVID-19 vaccine. Clones were read by immunoSEQ multiplex PCR, and TCRdb kept only the in-frame ones, dropping some. The table has about 150,000 clones, around nine tenths seen once; the top ten hold 2.8%. This material consisted of peripheral blood, taken on day 0 of MenACWY control vaccination. Receptor source: an adult in good health. Each CDR3 is given with its conserved first and last residue. Each record gives: D gene, clone size, J gene, V gene, CDR3 DNA, CDR3 protein. D genes are given only for firm matches. Some rows have no size entry. The others give once, few or many, or a class for an expanded clone.

-,-,TRBJ1-5,TRBV10-3,TGTGCCATCAGTGAATTATCAGTGAAGCCCCAGCATTTT,CAISELSVKPQHF
TRBD2,once,TRBJ2-3,TRBV5-4,TGTGCCAGCATCCCCCTAGCGGGGCAGCCAGATACGCAGTATTTT,CASIPLAGQPDTQYF
-,once,TRBJ2-3,TRBV18,TGTGCCAGCTCTCTAGGGTATTTCACAGATACGCAGTATTTT,CASSLGYFTDTQYF
-,-,TRBJ1-5,TRBV18,TGTGCCAGCTCACCAAACAGGCTCAATCAGCCCCAGCATTTT,CASSPNRLNQPQHF
-,-,TRBJ2-2,TRBV7-9,TGTGCCAGCAGCTCCACTCGGGACACCATCACCGGGGAGCTGTTTTTT,CASSSTRDTITGELFF
TRBD2,-,TRBJ2-1,TRBV27,TGTGCCAGTGGACTAGCGGGAGGCCTCTACAATGAGCAGTTCTTC,CASGLAGGLYNEQFF
TRBD1,-,TRBJ1-4,TRBV11-2,TGTGCCAGCAGCTTCAGGGGGGCCACTAATGAAAAACTGTTTTTT,CASSFRGATNEKLFF
-,-,TRBJ1-1,TRBV29-1,TGCAGCGTTGAAGAATCGGGGATTGAAGCTTTCTTT,CSVEESGIEAFF
-,-,TRBJ2-1,TRBV6-5,TGTGCCAGCAGTCTTGCCCAGCTATTATGGTTCTTC,CASSLAQLLWFF
TRBD1,once,TRBJ1-4,TRBV18,TGTGCCAGCTCACCACGAGGACAGGGTCCAGCTGGAAAACTGTTTTTT,CASSPRGQGPAGKLFF
TRBD1,-,TRBJ1-3,TRBV9,TGTGCCAGCAGCGTATCCTCGACAGGGCTATTAGGGGACACCATATATTTT,CASSVSSTGLLGDTIYF
TRBD2,few,TRBJ2-1,TRBV2,TGTGCCAGCAGCCCCCTCTCAGGACTAGCGCTCTACAATGAGCAGTTCTTC,CASSPLSGLALYNEQFF
TRBD1,-,TRBJ1-2,TRBV11-2,TGTGCCAGCAGCTTAGCAGGGGGCCCTCCTAACTATGGCTACACCTTC,CASSLAGGPPNYGYTF
-,-,TRBJ1-4,TRBV5-1,TGCGCCAGCAGCTTGGAGGGGGGCCGTTCTAATGAAAAACTGTTTTTT,CASSLEGGRSNEKLFF
-,-,TRBJ1-1,TRBV28,TGTGCCAGCAGTTTAGACAGCCATCTTGGCGGCACTGAAGCTTTCTTT,CASSLDSHLGGTEAFF
-,-,TRBJ2-7,TRBV7-8,TGTGCCAGCAGCCCGATTACAGTACCTCCGTCGGTTGGGCAGTACTTC,CASSPITVPPSVGQYF